Presented here are 32 T cell receptor beta chains from one specimen sequenced in a study of sequential checkpoint blockade in melanoma. Here immunoSEQ multiplex PCR was the method, and the copy in TCRdb shows in-frame clones only, minus some. This table holds over 6,000 clones, approximately 80% found once. Treatment described: randomized to nivolumab then ipilimumab (arm A) or the reverse (arm B). Source: CD8+ T cells sorted from blood (inferred from file names), taken from a patient given nivolumab and ipilimumab in sequence. The origin of the receptors is a human donor with melanoma.

J is TRBJ2-1 and V is TRBV5-4; D perhaps matches TRBD2 (7 bases). CDR1 is SGHNT, CDR2 YYREEE, per germline (reference sequence). Trimming removed 0 bases from V and 4 bases from J, with 17 bases in between. The CDR3 totals 17 residues. The CDR3 DNA follows: TGTGCCAGCAGCTTGGAACGGGGGGCCCCTCCTTACAATGAGCAGTTCTTC. Translating gives CASSLERGAPPYNEQFF.

The J gene is TRBJ1-1, the V gene TRBV6-1; 8 nucleotides line up with TRBD1. The CDR3 covers 12 residues. J was trimmed by 5 bases and V by 7 bases; bases with no gene match: 3. The germline gives CDR1 MNHNS, CDR2 SASEGT. CDR3 DNA: TGTGCCAGCAACCGACAGGGGACTGAAGCTTTCTTT. Amino acids: CASNRQGTEAFF.

Only one count was recorded for this clone. The chain joins TRBV10-2 to TRBJ2-3, with 11 bases aligning to TRBD2. The germline CDR1 and CDR2 sequences are WSHSY and SAAADI. The CDR3 is 16 amino acids. V lost 3 bases to trimming and J lost 4 bases; unmatched junction nucleotides: 6. The CDR3 sequence: CASSDLLAGAPDTQYF. CDR3 DNA: TGCGCCAGCAGTGATCTACTAGCGGGAGCCCCAGATACGCAGTATTTT.

The chain recombines TRBV11-2 with TRBJ2-1; D not certain. CDR1 is SGHAT, CDR2 FQNNGV, per germline. The V gene lost 3 bases and the J gene lost 4 bases, with 10 bases spanning the gap. The CDR3 has 14 residues. The DNA of the CDR3 is TGTGCCAGCAGCTTGTTCGGGTTTTACAATGAGCAGTTCTTC. Its translation is CASSLFGFYNEQFF.

The chain carries TRBV15 and TRBJ2-7; TRBD1 aligns across 10 bases. The CDR3 has 13 amino acids. The junction had 4 bases not matched to a gene; V was cut back by 0 bases and J by 11 bases. CDR1 and CDR2 (germline): LNHNV, YYDKDF (reference sequence). The CDR3 DNA reads as TGTGCCACCAGCAGAGAAGGACAGGGGGTAAAGTACTTC. It is translated as CATSREGQGVKYF.

This chain links TRBV9 with TRBJ2-1; weak D call: TRBD1 (5 bases). The germline V and J ends were trimmed by 0 bases and 7 bases, with 11 bases remaining between them. Germline CDR1 is SGDLS and CDR2 is YYNGEE. The CDR3 is made up of 14 amino acids. The CDR3 DNA reads TGTGCCAGCAGCGTAGGGTTCAGGGAAAATGAGCAGTTCTTC. This codes for CASSVGFRENEQFF.

J is TRBJ2-7 and V is TRBV7-3; D is unclear. Germline CDR1 is SGHTA and CDR2 is FQGTGA. This CDR3 has 13 amino acids. V was shortened by 0 bases and J by 5 bases, with 8 bases between the two germline ends. CDR3 coding DNA: TGTGCCAGCAGCTTAACGGCTTCCCACGAGCAGTACTTC. Amino acids: CASSLTASHEQYF. Supplemented by reference TRBV7-3 and TRBJ2-7, the full variable domain reads GAGVSQTPSNKVTEKGKYVELRCDPISGHTALYWYRQSLGQGPEFLIYFQGTGAADDSGLPNDRFFAVRPEGSVSTLKIQRTERGDSAVYLCASSLTASHEQYFGPGTRLTVT.

This chain connects TRBV6-5 to TRBJ2-7, with 10 positions matching TRBD1. The CDR3 is made up of 14 amino acids. V shed 4 bases, J shed 2 bases, and the junction held 2 bases outside the gene matches. CDR1 is MNHEY, CDR2 SVGAGI, per germline. CDR3 DNA sequence: TGTGCCAGCAGTTGGGGACAGGGGCCCTACGAGCAGTACTTC. Amino acids: CASSWGQGPYEQYF.

The gene calls are TRBV5-4 and TRBJ2-5; D gene uncertain. This CDR3 comprises 14 residues. The V end lost 0 bases, the J end lost 4 bases, and 10 bases lay between the germline ends. The germline CDR1 and CDR2 sequences are SGHNT and YYREEE (reference sequence). CDR3 sequence reads: CASSLEVRGETQYF. Written as DNA, the CDR3 is TGTGCCAGCAGCTTGGAGGTCAGAGGAGAGACCCAGTACTTC. Looking up the rest from reference TRBV5-4 and TRBJ2-5 gives the full variable domain: ETGVTQSPTHLIKTRGQQVTLRCSSQSGHNTVSWYQQALGQGPQFIFQYYREEENGRGNFPPRFSGLQFPNYSSELNVNALELDDSALYLCASSLEVRGETQYFGPGTRLLVL.

J is TRBJ1-5 and V is TRBV7-8; TRBD1 is a possible D gene (5 bases). CDR1 and CDR2 (germline): SGHVS, FQNEAQ. Trimming left V 2 bases short and J 6 bases short, with 17 bases between. This CDR3 comprises 16 residues. CDR3 DNA: TGTGCCAGCAGCTTAAAGGGTACGGCGGGGACTCAGCCCCAGCATTTT. Its translation is CASSLKGTAGTQPQHF.

The rearrangement links TRBV7-9 to TRBJ1-2; a weak D match, TRBD1 (5 bases). V lost 0 bases, J lost 4 bases, and 15 bases lay in between. This CDR3 has 16 residues. Per the germline V gene, CDR1 is SEHNR and CDR2 is FQNEAQ (reference sequence). The CDR3 protein is CASSLAAGREGYGYTF. DNA for the CDR3: TGTGCCAGCAGCTTAGCGGCGGGCAGGGAGGGCTATGGCTACACCTTC.

This chain uses TRBV7-9 with TRBJ1-6; D gene uncertain. CDR3 length: 17 residues. Looked up from germline, CDR1 is SEHNR and CDR2 is FQNEAQ (reference sequence). V gave up 3 bases and J gave up 0 bases, with 12 bases separating them. DNA of the CDR3: TGTGCCAGCAGCTTGTACGGGATAAGCTCCTATAATTCACCCCTCCACTTT. This sequence encodes CASSLYGISSYNSPLHF. The full variable domain, in which reference TRBV7-9 and TRBJ1-6 provide the parts outside the CDR3, is DTGVSQNPRHKITKRGQNVTFRCDPISEHNRLYWYRQTLGQGPEFLTYFQNEAQLEKSRLLSDRFSAERPKGSFSTLEIQRTEQGDSAMYLCASSLYGISSYNSPLHFGNGTRLTVT.

V usage is TRBV28 and J usage is TRBJ2-1, with 12 positions matching TRBD2. Per the germline V gene, CDR1 is MDHEN and CDR2 is SYDVKM. The CDR3 extends over 16 amino acids. V shed 4 bases, J shed 9 bases, and the junction held 10 bases outside the gene matches. CDR3 residues: CASSSSLAGGPFEQFF. DNA of the CDR3: TGTGCCAGCAGTTCCTCTCTAGCGGGAGGGCCGTTTGAGCAGTTCTTC.

In regard to this clone: Other DNA sequences from this sample encode an identical CDR3 as well. The chain employs TRBV5-1 and TRBJ2-7; 11 positions match TRBD2. The trim removed 4 bases at V and 3 bases at J, leaving 9 bases unmatched. Germline V gene data show CDR1 as SGHRS and CDR2 as YFSETQ. The CDR3 contains 16 residues. This CDR3 is CASSTGTSGDIYEQYF. In DNA, the CDR3 is TGCGCCAGCAGCACGGGGACTAGCGGAGACATCTACGAGCAGTACTTC.

CDR3 in amino acids: CASSSPLGMIGESGGELFF. The CDR3 DNA follows: TGTGCCAGCAGCTCGCCGCTGGGTATGATCGGGGAATCTGGCGGGGAGCTGTTTTTT. This chain joins TRBV11-2 and TRBJ2-2; possible D gene TRBD2, 5 bases. The germline V and J ends were trimmed by 4 bases and 7 bases, with 28 bases remaining between them. This CDR3 region has 19 residues. CDR1 SGHAT and CDR2 FQNNGV come from the germline V gene.

The rearrangement uses TRBV2 and TRBJ2-3, with a weak D call TRBD1 (6 bases). With 6 bases removed from V and 1 base from J, the gap between germline ends came to 11 bases. The germline gives CDR1 SNHLY, CDR2 FYNNEI. The CDR3 totals 14 residues. CDR3 sequence reads: CASRGGGGTDTQYF. The CDR3 DNA sequence: TGTGCCAGCAGAGGTGGGGGCGGCACAGATACGCAGTATTTT.

V gene TRBV5-8 combines with J gene TRBJ2-1; 12 bases map to TRBD2. CDR1 is SGHTS and CDR2 is YDEGEE in the germline V gene. The CDR3 length is 16 residues. The V and J ends lost 4 bases and 4 bases, in that order; junction bases with no gene match: 6. Here the CDR3 reads CASSVGTSGWYNEQFF. CDR3 bases: TGTGCCAGCAGCGTCGGGACTAGCGGGTGGTACAATGAGCAGTTCTTC.

V usage is TRBV28 and J usage is TRBJ2-2; 7 nucleotides agree with TRBD1. Trimming took 4 bases from V and 3 from J; bases not matched to a gene: 5. The CDR3 extends over 15 amino acids. CDR1 MDHEN and CDR2 SYDVKM come from the germline V gene. DNA for the CDR3: TGTGCCAGCAGTTCGACAGGGTACGACACCGGGGAGCTGTTTTTT. Translating gives CASSSTGYDTGELFF.

The chain links TRBV7-9 to TRBJ1-4; 11 bases agree with TRBD1. The CDR3 extends over 14 amino acids. CDR1 and CDR2 from the germline V gene are SEHNR and FQNEAQ (reference sequence). With 5 bases clipped from V and 7 bases from J, the junction kept 3 bases outside the gene matches. In DNA form, the CDR3 reads TGTGCCAGCAGCCGGACAGGGGGCGGTGAAAAACTGTTTTTT. This codes for CASSRTGGGEKLFF.

The genes are TRBV27 and TRBJ2-7; D is possibly TRBD1 (5 bases). CDR3 length: 16 amino acids. CDR1 MNHEY and CDR2 SMNVEV come from the germline V gene (reference sequence). Trimming took off 6 bases at V and 0 bases at J, with 18 bases between the two ends. In nucleotides, the CDR3 is TGTGCCAGCAGCAGGATCAGGGTTTCTGGCTCCTACGAGCAGTACTTC. Translating gives CASSRIRVSGSYEQYF.

This clone was seen once. V and J are TRBV10-2 and TRBJ2-1, with TRBD1 identical over 8 bases. Trimming took 5 bases from V and 7 from J; bases not matched to a gene: 4. The CDR3 runs 13 residues. Germline CDR1 and CDR2: WSHSY and SAAADI. The CDR3 DNA sequence: TGCGCCAGCAGTTGGGACAGGAAAAATGAGCAGTTCTTC. This gives the protein CASSWDRKNEQFF.

This chain joins TRBV18 and TRBJ2-1; D unclear. V shed 7 bases and J shed 2 bases, with 15 bases lying between them. The length of the CDR3 is 15 residues. The germline V gene has CDR1 KGHSH and CDR2 LQKENI. CDR3 nucleotides: TGTGCCAGCTTCGGGTCAGAAGACCCCTACAATGAGCAGTTCTTC. Translating it yields CASFGSEDPYNEQFF.

This chain uses TRBV5-1 with TRBJ1-2; D not certain. Per germline, CDR1 SGHRS and CDR2 YFSETQ. Trimming pared 4 bases from V and 0 bases from J, leaving 10 bases between. CDR3 length: 14 amino acids. CDR3 region: CASSPPRANYGYTF. In DNA, the CDR3 is TGCGCCAGCAGCCCACCGCGGGCTAACTATGGCTACACCTTC.

The rearrangement joins TRBV4-1 to TRBJ2-7; the D is unclear. Per germline, CDR1 MGHRA and CDR2 YSYEKL. This CDR3 contains 14 residues. Trimming left V 1 base short and J 6 bases short, with 13 bases between. This chain's CDR3 is CASSQVPSQAEQYF. In DNA form, the CDR3 reads TGCGCCAGCAGCCAAGTCCCGTCCCAAGCCGAGCAGTACTTC.

The J gene is TRBJ2-1, the V gene TRBV15; 9 bases fit TRBD2. Germline V gives CDR1 LNHNV, CDR2 YYDKDF (reference sequence). CDR3 length equals 17 residues. V trimming: 0 bases; J trimming: 8 bases; junction bases outside the gene matches: 11. This chain's CDR3 is CATSRDRASGVRDEQFF. The CDR3 nucleotides are TGTGCCACCAGCAGAGATCGGGCTAGCGGGGTCCGGGATGAGCAGTTCTTC.

The chain employs TRBV21-1 and TRBJ2-3; the D segment call TRBD2 is taken from the table without a DNA check. TRBV21-1 is listed as a pseudogene. The CDR3 extends over 20 amino acids. In nucleotides, the CDR3 is TGTGCCAGCAGCGGGGACAGTTCTAGCGGGAGGGGTCAAAGCACAGATACGCAGTATTTT. Its translation: CASSGDSSSGRGQSTDTQYF.

The rearrangement uses TRBV14 and TRBJ2-3; 9 bases align to TRBD1. The CDR3 loop spans 14 amino acids. CDR1 SGHDN and CDR2 FVKESK come from the germline V gene. V dropped 3 bases and J dropped 3; count of bases not matched to a gene: 1. The CDR3 coding sequence is TGTGCCAGCAGCCAGACAGGGGGGACAGATACGCAGTATTTT. This gives the protein CASSQTGGTDTQYF. Variable domain in full (rest from reference TRBV14 and TRBJ2-3): EAGVTQFPSHSVIEKGQTVTLRCDPISGHDNLYWYRRVMGKEIKFLLHFVKESKQDESGMPNNRFLAERTGGTYSTLKVQPAELEDSGVYFCASSQTGGTDTQYFGPGTRLTVL.

This clone was picked up a small number of times. The rearrangement uses TRBV7-3 and TRBJ2-1; D gene ambiguous. The V gene's germline CDR1 is SGHTA and CDR2 FQGTGA. Deletions cut 3 bases from V and 0 bases from J, with 15 bases between. This CDR3 is built from 17 residues. CDR3 loop: CASSFLLETSSYNEQFF. CDR3 nucleotides: TGTGCCAGCAGCTTTTTATTGGAGACGAGCTCCTACAATGAGCAGTTCTTC.

The gene calls are TRBV29-1 and TRBJ1-1, with a tentative D call TRBD1 (6 bases). Germline V CDR1 and CDR2: SQVTM, ANQGSEA. Between the trimmed V and J ends, which lost 8 bases and 4 bases, there was a span of 14 bases. CDR3 length equals 12 residues. The CDR3 DNA sequence: TGCAGCACCAGGGGATGGGGCACTGAAGCTTTCTTT. This encodes CSTRGWGTEAFF.

V gene TRBV9 combines with J gene TRBJ2-2, with a weak D call TRBD1 (5 bases). The CDR3 totals 15 residues. Trimming stripped 0 bases from V and 0 bases from J, with 6 bases between. Germline-derived CDR1 and CDR2 are SGDLS and YYNGEE. The CDR3 region is CASSVEGSNTGELFF. The CDR3, as DNA: TGTGCCAGCAGCGTAGAGGGGTCGAACACCGGGGAGCTGTTTTTT.

V gene TRBV7-9 combines with J gene TRBJ2-1; 7 nucleotides match TRBD2. Germline V gives CDR1 SEHNR, CDR2 FQNEAQ (reference sequence). The length of the CDR3 is 13 residues. Losses at the gene ends were 1 base for V and 14 bases for J; bases not matched to a gene: 8. CDR3 sequence (DNA): TGTGCCAGCAGCTTAGGTCACCCGGGAGGCAAGTTCTTC. Protein: CASSLGHPGGKFF.

The V and J genes are TRBV19 and TRBJ1-5; D gene uncertain. Per germline, CDR1 LNHDA and CDR2 SQIVND (reference sequence). This CDR3 has 13 residues. Trimming left V 1 base short and J 9 bases short, with 10 bases between. The CDR3 DNA follows: TGTGCCAGTAGTATAGCTGAGAGAAGGCCCCAGCATTTT. Translated: CASSIAERRPQHF. Variable domain in full (rest from reference TRBV19 and TRBJ1-5): DGGITQSPKYLFRKEGQNVTLSCEQNLNHDAMYWYRQDPGQGLRLIYYSQIVNDFQKGDIAEGYSVSREKKESFPLTVTSAQKNPTAFYLCASSIAERRPQHFGDGTRLSIL.